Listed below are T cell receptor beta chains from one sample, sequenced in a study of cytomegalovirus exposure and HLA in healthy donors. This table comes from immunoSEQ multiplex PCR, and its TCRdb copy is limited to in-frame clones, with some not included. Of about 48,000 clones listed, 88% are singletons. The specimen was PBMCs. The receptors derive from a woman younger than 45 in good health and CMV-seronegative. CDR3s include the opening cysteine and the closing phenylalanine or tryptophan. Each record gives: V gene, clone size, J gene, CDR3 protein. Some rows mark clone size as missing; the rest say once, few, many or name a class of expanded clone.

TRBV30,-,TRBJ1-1,CAWSRGQGNTEAFF
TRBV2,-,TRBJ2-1,CASSDFAGGSYNEQFF
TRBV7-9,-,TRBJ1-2,CASSPWTGGNYGYTF
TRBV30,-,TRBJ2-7,CAWRGVAGLSYEQYF
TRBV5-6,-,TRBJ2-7,CASSLADGGLQYF
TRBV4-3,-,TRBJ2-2,CASSQVWAGWTGELFF
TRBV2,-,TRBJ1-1,CASRWSGGLDTEAFF
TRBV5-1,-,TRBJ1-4,CASSPSSTNEKLFF
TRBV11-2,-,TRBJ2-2,CASSVQGREDTGELFF
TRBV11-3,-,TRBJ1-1,CASSLGGTGLNTEAFF
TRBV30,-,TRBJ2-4,CAWSVGFSGLAGVAKNIQYF
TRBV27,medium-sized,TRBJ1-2,CASSGGQGEGYTF
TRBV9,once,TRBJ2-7,CASSVGPGISYEQYF
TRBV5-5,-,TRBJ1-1,CASSLSPGTEAFF
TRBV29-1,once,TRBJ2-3,CSGVARADTQYF
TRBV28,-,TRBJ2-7,CASSLRGYYEQYF
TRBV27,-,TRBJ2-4,CASSSWTSGVKNIQYF
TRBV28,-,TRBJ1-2,CASSLVQGTTYGYTF
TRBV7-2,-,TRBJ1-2,CASSLVAGGGYTF
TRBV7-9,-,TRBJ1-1,CASSLALGRGIYTEAFF
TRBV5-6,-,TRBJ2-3,CASSLGPTSTDTQYF
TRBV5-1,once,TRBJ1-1,CASSFAHGEGTEAFF
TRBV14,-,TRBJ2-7,CASSQASSSSPYEQYF
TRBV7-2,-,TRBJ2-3,CASSSTGTGRTDTQYF
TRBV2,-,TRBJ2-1,CASSDQGLDAYNEQFF
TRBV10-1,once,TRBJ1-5,CASRAIWRPKEQPQHF
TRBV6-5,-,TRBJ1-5,CASSSTTGEPQHF
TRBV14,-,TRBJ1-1,CASSQGLTALWRSTEAFF
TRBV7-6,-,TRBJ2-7,CASSLGDSLVYEQYF
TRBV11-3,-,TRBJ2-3,CASSLFTSGRTDTQYF
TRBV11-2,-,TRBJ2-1,CASSLAAGGREQFF
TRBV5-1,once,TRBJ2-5,CASSVGDSQETQYF
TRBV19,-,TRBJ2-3,CASSRRDGDWDTQYF
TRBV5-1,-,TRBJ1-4,CASTLNSRGPLEKLFF
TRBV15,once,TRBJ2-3,CATKSLGSTDTQYF
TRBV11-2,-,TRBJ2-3,CASSLRGSGDTQYF
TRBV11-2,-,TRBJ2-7,CASSLGLAGLFSYEQYF
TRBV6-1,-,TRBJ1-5,CASSDSRIINQPQHF
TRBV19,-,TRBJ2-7,CASSISRSYEQYF
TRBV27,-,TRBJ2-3,CASRILSTDTQYF
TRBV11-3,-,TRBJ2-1,CASSLKGASSYNEQFF
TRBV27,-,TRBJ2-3,CASSSTASNTDTQYF
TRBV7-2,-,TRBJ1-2,CASSLGSGAGPYGYTF
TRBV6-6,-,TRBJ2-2,CASSFGGLFF